This T cell receptor (beta chain) was identified during a study of graft-versus-host responses after intestinal transplantation (dated by TCRdb to the early 2020s). Some background on the complete study: Multivisceral, liver-intestinal, or isolated intestinal transplants were received by the recipients. All recipients received anti-thymocyte globulin induction followed by maintenance tacrolimus and steroids for 3 to 4 years. After intestinal transplantation, graft-versus-host and host-versus-graft alloreactive T cell clones in the graft, circulation and bone marrow were tracked using bulk TCR-beta CDR3 sequencing. Alloreactive clones were identified by sequencing pre-transplant mixed lymphocyte reaction products and comparing these products with unstimulated pre-transplant donor and recipient T cells. A cohort of about 25 intestinal transplant recipients, including one retransplant, was enrolled, and a few patients lacking pretransplant specimens were excluded. A peak of at least 4% donor T cells among recipient peripheral blood mononuclear cells was the definition used for donor T cell macrochimerism. Instead of going to the commercial service, samples from three later patients were sequenced in-house on an Illumina MiSeq and processed with MiXCR. Here is what the overall study found, with its caveats: Conclusions were limited by the relatively low number and heterogeneity of intestinal transplant patients. Early after transplant, peak levels of circulating GvH clones were associated with declines in HvG clones. GvH clones turned up in recipient bone marrow, with some appearing earlier in ileal mucosa or blood, a pattern consistent with an intestinal mucosal origin. In patients with donor T cell macrochimerism, the allografts had high GvH to HvG T cell clonal ratios.

Libraries were constructed by the immunoSEQ multiplex PCR assay. In most patients, genomic DNA was isolated using the Qiagen DNeasy Blood and Tissue Kit and sent frozen to Adaptive Biotechnologies for TCR sequencing. For most patients, high-throughput TCR-beta CDR3 sequencing of genomic DNA was performed by Adaptive Biotechnologies. Turning to the authors' computational methods: Adaptive's ImmunoSEQ software supplied the TCR sequencing data for around 17 patients, while MiXCR and VDJtools were used to process a few other patients. To correct CD4 versus CD8 sorting errors, any sequence found in both subsets at a frequency ratio below 5:1 was removed. CDR3 nucleotide sequences shared by donor and recipient were removed because the origin of these sequences could not be assigned. At least 2-fold expansion over unstimulated cells and a minimum CFSE-low frequency of 0.002% (template counts) or 0.001% (read counts) were required for clones to be classified as alloreactive. Clones were considered mappable if detected in sequenced pre-transplant spleen, lymph node, or MLR CFSE-low populations of the donor or recipient. Cumulative frequency of alloreactive clones was calculated as a percentage of all sequences weighted by copy number. TCRdb re-hosts the immuneACCESS table, in-frame sequences only. Its copies lack some clones; in the studies checked, an unresolved V gene accounts for under half of them, and the cause for the rest is not known. The D gene and trimming were derived from the DNA, and the V and J assignments and clone size from that table. The sample records over 55,000 clones, about 90% of which are singletons. Of the sample, 1.3% falls within the top ten clones.

The CDR3, from cysteine to phenylalanine, totals 16 residues. Just the 48-base CDR3 DNA is kept, in frame starting at base 1. The germline V gene (reference sequence) supplies CDR1 SEHNR and CDR2 FQNEAQ. The germline V and J ends show losses of 5 bases and 5 bases respectively, and no gene match explains 11 bases of the junction. The sample's time point label, in plain terms: cells obtained before transplantation from donor or recipient. CD3+CD4+ and CD3+CD8+ populations were FACS-sorted from unstimulated pre-transplant donor and recipient cells taken from spleen or lymph nodes. To note about this clone: Its antigen is currently not known. Base qualities are not at hand, and no much larger clone is one base apart.

This clonotype originated in a human donor who received an intestinal transplant. The specimen comprised unstimulated CD8+ T cells sorted from spleen or lymph node cells, sampled before intestinal transplant. This sequence uses TRBV7-9 and TRBJ2-7, with TRBD1 identical over 11 junction bases. For the CDR3, the sequence is CASSRPGQGGTDEQYF. At the DNA level, the sequence is TGTGCCAGCAGCCGGCCGGGACAGGGGGGGACAGACGAGCAGTACTTC.